Included here is one T cell receptor (beta chain) sequence, with context. The target antigen is unknown. TEMRA cells underwent FACS enrichment and CD8+ and CD4+ T cells underwent negative isolation. The data are from a study of CD8 T cells in Susac syndrome. Random hexamers were used to reverse transcribe roughly 0.45 to 1 ug of RNA. Across 54 Vbeta and 13 Jbeta, immunoSEQ multiplex PCR amplified TCR beta CDR3. TCRdb ran MiXCR on the immunoSEQ multiplex PCR reads and lists one entry per CDR3 protein. Among 400,000 or so distinct CDR3 sequences listed, 85% to 90% were seen once. Findings and caveats of the study: As the study acknowledged, the number of individuals in its TCR sequencing and HLA analysis was relatively small.

V was pared by 0 bases and J by 3 bases, with 23 bases between. Germline V CDR1 and CDR2: MNHEY, SVGAGI. The CDR3 length is 20 residues. The TCR comes from a human donor with multiple sclerosis. The sequenced sample consisted of CD8+ T cells from PBMCs. The V and J genes are TRBV6-5 and TRBJ2-2, with a tentative D call TRBD1 (6 bases). The CDR3 loop reads CASSYSIGVAQQGYTGELFF. CDR3 DNA sequence: TGTGCCAGCAGTTACTCGATTGGAGTGGCTCAACAGGGATACACCGGGGAGCTGTTTTTT.